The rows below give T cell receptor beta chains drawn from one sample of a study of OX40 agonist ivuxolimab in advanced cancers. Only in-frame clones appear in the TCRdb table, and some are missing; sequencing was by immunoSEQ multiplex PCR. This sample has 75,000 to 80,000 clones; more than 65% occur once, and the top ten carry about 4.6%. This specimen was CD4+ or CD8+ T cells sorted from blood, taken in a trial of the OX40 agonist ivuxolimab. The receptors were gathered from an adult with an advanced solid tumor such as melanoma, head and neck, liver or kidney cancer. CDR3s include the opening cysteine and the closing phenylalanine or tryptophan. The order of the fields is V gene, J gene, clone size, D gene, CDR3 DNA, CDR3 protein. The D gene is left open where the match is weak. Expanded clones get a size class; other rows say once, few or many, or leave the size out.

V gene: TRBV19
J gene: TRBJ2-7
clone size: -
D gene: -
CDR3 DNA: TGTGCCAGTAGTTTCCACTACGAGCAGTACTTC
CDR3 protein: CASSFHYEQYF

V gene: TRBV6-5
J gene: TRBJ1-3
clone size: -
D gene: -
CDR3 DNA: TGTGCCAGCAGTTACTCGTACGGGGCTGGAAACACCATATATTTT
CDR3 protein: CASSYSYGAGNTIYF

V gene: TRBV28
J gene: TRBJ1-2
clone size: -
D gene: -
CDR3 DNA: TGTGCCAGCAGTTTAGGGGACGGGGATTGGATTTATGGCTACACCTTC
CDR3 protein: CASSLGDGDWIYGYTF

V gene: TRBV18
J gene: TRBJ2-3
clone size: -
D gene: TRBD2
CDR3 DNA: TGTGCCAGCTCACCCGTGAAAGGTAGCGGGAGGGTGGATACGCAGTATTTT
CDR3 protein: CASSPVKGSGRVDTQYF

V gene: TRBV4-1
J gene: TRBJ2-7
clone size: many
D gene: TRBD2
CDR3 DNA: TGCGCCAGCAGCCAAGGGACTAGCGGGGGGGCTTATCAGCAGTACTTC
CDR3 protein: CASSQGTSGGAYQQYF

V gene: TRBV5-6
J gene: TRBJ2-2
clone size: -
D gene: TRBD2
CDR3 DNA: TGTGCCAGCAGCTTGAAGGGACTAGGCACCGGGGAGCTGTTTTTT
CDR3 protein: CASSLKGLGTGELFF

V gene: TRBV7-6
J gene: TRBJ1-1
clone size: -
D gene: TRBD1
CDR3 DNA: TGTGCCAGCAGCCCCCGACAGGGGAACACTGAAGCTTTCTTT
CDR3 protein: CASSPRQGNTEAFF

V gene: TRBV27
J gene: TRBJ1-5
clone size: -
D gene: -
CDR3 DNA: TGTGCCAGCAGGGTCCGGGCCCTTCGGCAGCCCCAGCATTTT
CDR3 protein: CASRVRALRQPQHF

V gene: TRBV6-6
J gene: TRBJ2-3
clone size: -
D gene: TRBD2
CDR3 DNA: TGTGCCAGCAGTTACTCGGTCCTAGCGGGACCAGATACGCAGTATTTT
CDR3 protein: CASSYSVLAGPDTQYF

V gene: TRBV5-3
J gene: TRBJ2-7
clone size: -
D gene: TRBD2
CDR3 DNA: TGTGCCAGCAACGTAGGGGAGGGGCTCGAGCAGTACTTC
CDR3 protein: CASNVGEGLEQYF

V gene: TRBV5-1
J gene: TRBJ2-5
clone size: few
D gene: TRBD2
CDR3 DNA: TGCGCCAGCAGCACGGGACTAGCGGGCAGATTCATGGAGACCCAGTACTTC
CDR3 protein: CASSTGLAGRFMETQYF

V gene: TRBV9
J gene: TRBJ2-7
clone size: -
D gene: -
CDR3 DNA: TGTGCCAGCAGCGTAGACCCCCAGTTTCCGGGGAGCTACGAGCAGTACTTC
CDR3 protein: CASSVDPQFPGSYEQYF

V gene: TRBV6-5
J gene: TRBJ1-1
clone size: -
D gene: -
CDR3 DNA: TGTGCCAGCAGTTATGGGGGCGGGGTGAACACTGAAGCTTTCTTT
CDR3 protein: CASSYGGGVNTEAFF

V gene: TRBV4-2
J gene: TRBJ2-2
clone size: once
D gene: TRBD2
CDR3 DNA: TGTGCCAGCAGCCAAGATCCCCTAGCGGGAGGCACCGGGGAGCTGTTTTTT
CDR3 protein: CASSQDPLAGGTGELFF

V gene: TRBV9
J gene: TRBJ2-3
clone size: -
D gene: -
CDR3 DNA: TGTGCCAGCAGCGACGGGAGCGGACCAGTCACAGATACGCAGTATTTT
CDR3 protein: CASSDGSGPVTDTQYF

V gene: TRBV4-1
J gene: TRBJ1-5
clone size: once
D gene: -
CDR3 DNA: TGCGCCAGCCGCTCCGGGGCAGTAGGTAGTCAGCAGCCCCAGCATTTT
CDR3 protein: CASRSGAVGSQQPQHF

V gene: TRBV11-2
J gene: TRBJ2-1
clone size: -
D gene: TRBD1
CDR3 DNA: TGTGCCAGCAGCATTGGGACAGGGGCCTACAATGAGCAGTTCTTC
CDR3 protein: CASSIGTGAYNEQFF

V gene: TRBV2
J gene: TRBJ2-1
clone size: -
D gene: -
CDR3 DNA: TGTGCCAGCAACGGATACAATGAGCAGTTCTTC
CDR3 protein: CASNGYNEQFF

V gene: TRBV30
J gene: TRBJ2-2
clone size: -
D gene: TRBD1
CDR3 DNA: TGTGCCAAAAGGAGAAAGGACAGGCCGAACACCGGGGAGCTGTTTTTT
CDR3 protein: CAKRRKDRPNTGELFF

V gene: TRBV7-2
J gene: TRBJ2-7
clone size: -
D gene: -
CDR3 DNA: TGTGCCAGCAGCTTATCGGCTATTGAGGAATCGAAGTACTTC
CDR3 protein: CASSLSAIEESKYF

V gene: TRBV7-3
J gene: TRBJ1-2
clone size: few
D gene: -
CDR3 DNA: TGTGCCAGCAGCTTAGGGCAGGGTGATGGCTACACCTTC
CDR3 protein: CASSLGQGDGYTF

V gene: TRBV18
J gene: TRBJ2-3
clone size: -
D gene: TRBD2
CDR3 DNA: TGTGCCAGCTCACTACGGGAGGGCCGAGATACGCAGTATTTT
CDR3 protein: CASSLREGRDTQYF

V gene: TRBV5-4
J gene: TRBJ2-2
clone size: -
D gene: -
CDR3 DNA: TGTGCCAGCAGCCTCATGAAGGAGGCCGGGGAGCTGTTTTTT
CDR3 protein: CASSLMKEAGELFF

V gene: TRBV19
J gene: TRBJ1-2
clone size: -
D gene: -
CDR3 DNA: TGTGCCACCCCGGGGGGGGAGTATGGCTACACCTTC
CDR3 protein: CATPGGEYGYTF

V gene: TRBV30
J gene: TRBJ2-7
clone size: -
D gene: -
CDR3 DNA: TGTGCCTGGAGTGGAGGCGGTGGAGGGGAGCAGTACTTC
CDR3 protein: CAWSGGGGGEQYF

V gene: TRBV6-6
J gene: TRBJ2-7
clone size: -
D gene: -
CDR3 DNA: TGTGCCAGCAGTGGGCGCGGGGCAGGCTCCTACGAGCAGTACTTC
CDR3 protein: CASSGRGAGSYEQYF

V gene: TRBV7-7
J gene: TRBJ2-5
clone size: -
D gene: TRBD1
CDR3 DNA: TGTGCCAGCAGCTTAGCCACAGGGGTGGGAGAGACCCAGTACTTC
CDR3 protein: CASSLATGVGETQYF

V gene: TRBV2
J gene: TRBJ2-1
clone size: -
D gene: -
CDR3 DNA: TGTGCCAGCAGACAGGGCCTCGCAGGTGAGCAGTTCTTC
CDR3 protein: CASRQGLAGEQFF

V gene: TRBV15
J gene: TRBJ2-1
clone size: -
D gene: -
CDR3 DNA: TGTGCCACCAGCAGGGACGGCTCCTACAATAAGCAGTTCTTC
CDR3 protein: CATSRDGSYNKQFF

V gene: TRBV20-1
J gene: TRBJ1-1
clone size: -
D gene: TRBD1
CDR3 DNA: TGCAGTGCTAGGGGGGGACAGCGGGCTTTCTTT
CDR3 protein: CSARGGQRAFF

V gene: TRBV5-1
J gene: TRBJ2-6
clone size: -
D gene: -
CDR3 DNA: TGCGCCAGCACCGAGTCCCTCTCTGGGGCCAACGTCCTGACTTTC
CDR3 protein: CASTESLSGANVLTF

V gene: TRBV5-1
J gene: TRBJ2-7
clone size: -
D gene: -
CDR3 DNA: TGCGCCAGCAGCTCCGGGGGCGGGCACGAGCAGTACTTC
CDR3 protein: CASSSGGGHEQYF